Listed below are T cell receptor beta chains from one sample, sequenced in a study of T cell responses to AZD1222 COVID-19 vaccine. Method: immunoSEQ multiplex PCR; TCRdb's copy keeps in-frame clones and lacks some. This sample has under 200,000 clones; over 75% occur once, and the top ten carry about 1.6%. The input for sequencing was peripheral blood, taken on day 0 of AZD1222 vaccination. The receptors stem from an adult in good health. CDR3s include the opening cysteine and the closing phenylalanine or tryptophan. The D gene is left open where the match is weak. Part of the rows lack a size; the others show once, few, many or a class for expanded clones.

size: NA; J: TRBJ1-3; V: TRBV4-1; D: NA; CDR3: CASSQVALGAGNTIYF; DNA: TGCGCCAGCAGCCAAGTTGCTCTGGGGGCTGGAAACACCATATATTTT
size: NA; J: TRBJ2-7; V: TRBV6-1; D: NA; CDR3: CASSEGAGIRSYEQYF; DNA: TGTGCCAGCAGTGAAGGCGCAGGGATTCGGTCCTACGAGCAGTACTTC
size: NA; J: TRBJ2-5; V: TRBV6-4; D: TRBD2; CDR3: CASSMSGGTQETQYF; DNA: TGTGCCAGCAGTATGAGCGGGGGGACCCAAGAGACCCAGTACTTC
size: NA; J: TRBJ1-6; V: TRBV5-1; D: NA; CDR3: CASSAGNSPLHF; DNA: TGCGCCAGCAGCGCAGGGAATTCACCCCTCCACTTT
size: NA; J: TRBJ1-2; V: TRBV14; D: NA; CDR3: CASSQTPLSRGYTF; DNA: TGTGCCAGCAGCCAAACCCCTTTGAGTCGTGGCTACACCTTC
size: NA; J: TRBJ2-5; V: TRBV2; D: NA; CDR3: CASSERGLPQETQYF; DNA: TGTGCCAGCAGTGAAAGAGGCCTCCCGCAAGAGACCCAGTACTTC
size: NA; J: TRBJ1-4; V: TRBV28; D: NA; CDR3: CASSPSTEPNEKLFF; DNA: TGTGCCAGCAGCCCGTCGACAGAACCTAATGAAAAACTGTTTTTT
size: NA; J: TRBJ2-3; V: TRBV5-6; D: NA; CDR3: CASSFSHLAATDTQYF; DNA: TGTGCCAGCAGCTTCTCTCACTTGGCGGCCACAGATACGCAGTATTTT
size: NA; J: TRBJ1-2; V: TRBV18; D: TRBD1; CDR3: CASSTRDSNYGYTF; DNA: TGTGCCAGCTCAACCCGGGACAGTAACTATGGCTACACCTTC
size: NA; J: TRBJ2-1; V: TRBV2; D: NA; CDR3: CASSADLAAHNEQFF; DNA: TGTGCCAGCAGTGCTGATCTAGCTGCCCACAATGAGCAGTTCTTC
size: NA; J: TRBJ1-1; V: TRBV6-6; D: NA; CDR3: CATRPRTEAFF; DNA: TGTGCCACCAGACCGCGCACTGAAGCTTTCTTT
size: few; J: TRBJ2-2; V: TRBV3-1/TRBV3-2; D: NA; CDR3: CASSHQGRTGELFF; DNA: TGTGCCAGCAGCCACCAGGGGAGGACCGGGGAGCTGTTTTTT
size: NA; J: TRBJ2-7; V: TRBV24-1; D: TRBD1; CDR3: CATSDPGQGSYEQYF; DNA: TGTGCCACCAGTGACCCTGGACAGGGGTCCTACGAGCAGTACTTC
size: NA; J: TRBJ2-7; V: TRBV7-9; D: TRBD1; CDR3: CASSGTGWYEQYF; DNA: TGTGCCAGCAGCGGGACAGGTTGGTACGAGCAGTACTTC
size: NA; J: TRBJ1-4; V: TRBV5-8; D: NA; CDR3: CASSLGSGTTNEKLFF; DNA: TGTGCCAGCAGCTTGGGCTCAGGGACAACTAATGAAAAACTGTTTTTT
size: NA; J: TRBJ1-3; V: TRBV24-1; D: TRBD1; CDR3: CATSDQQIQGSSVGNTIYF; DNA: TGTGCCACCAGTGACCAACAAATACAGGGGTCTTCGGTAGGAAACACCATATATTTT
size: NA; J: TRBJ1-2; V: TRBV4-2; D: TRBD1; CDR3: CASSQGDSNYGYTF; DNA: TGTGCCAGCAGCCAAGGGGACAGCAACTATGGCTACACCTTC
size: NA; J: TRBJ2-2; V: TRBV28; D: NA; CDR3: CASSLQGLYTGELFF; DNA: TGTGCCAGCAGTCTGCAGGGACTGTACACCGGGGAGCTGTTTTTT
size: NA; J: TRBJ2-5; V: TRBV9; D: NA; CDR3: CASSVGGHETQYF; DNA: TGTGCCAGCAGCGTAGGGGGGCATGAGACCCAGTACTTC
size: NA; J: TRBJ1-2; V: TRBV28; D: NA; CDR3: CASGIRYGYTF; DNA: TGTGCCAGCGGGATCCGATATGGCTACACCTTC
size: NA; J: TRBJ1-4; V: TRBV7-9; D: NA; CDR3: CASSQGQGNEKLFF; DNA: TGTGCCAGCAGCCAGGGACAAGGAAATGAAAAACTGTTTTTT
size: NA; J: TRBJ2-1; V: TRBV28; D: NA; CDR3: CASTMDNEQFF; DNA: TGTGCCAGCACTATGGACAATGAGCAGTTCTTC
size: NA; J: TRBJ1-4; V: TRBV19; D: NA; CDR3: CASSSAGATNEKLFF; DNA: TGTGCCAGTAGTTCTGCGGGGGCAACTAATGAAAAACTGTTTTTT
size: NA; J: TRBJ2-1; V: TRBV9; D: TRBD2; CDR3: CASSVATGGSYNEQFF; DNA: TGTGCCAGCAGCGTTGCAACGGGGGGTTCCTACAATGAGCAGTTCTTC
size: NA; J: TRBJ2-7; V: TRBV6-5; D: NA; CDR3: CASSRGRKGGYEQYF; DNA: TGTGCCAGCAGTAGAGGCAGGAAGGGGGGCTACGAGCAGTACTTC
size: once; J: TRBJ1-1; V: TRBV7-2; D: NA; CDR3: CASSSRGGRAGTEAFF; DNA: TGTGCCAGCAGCTCCAGGGGTGGCAGGGCGGGCACTGAAGCTTTCTTT
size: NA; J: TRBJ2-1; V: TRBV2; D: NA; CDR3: CASSMGLSSLNEQFF; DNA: TGTGCCAGCAGTATGGGACTCTCTAGTTTGAATGAGCAGTTCTTC
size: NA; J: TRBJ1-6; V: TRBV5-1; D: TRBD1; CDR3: CASSWTGDSPLHF; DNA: TGCGCCAGCAGTTGGACAGGCGATTCACCCCTCCACTTT
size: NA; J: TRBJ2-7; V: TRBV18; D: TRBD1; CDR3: CASSPSTQGAAYEQYF; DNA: TGTGCCAGCTCACCTAGTACACAGGGGGCGGCCTACGAGCAGTACTTC
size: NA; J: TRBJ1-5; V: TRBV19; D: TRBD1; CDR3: CASSVMGQANQPQHF; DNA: TGTGCCAGTAGTGTAATGGGACAGGCAAATCAGCCCCAGCATTTT
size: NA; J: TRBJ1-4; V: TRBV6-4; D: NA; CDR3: CASSDSIRRGSNEKLFF; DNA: TGTGCCAGCAGTGACTCGATAAGGCGGGGGTCAAATGAAAAACTGTTTTTT
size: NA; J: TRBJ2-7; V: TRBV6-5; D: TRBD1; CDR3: CASRATGGYEQYF; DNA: TGTGCCAGCAGGGCCACAGGGGGCTACGAGCAGTACTTC
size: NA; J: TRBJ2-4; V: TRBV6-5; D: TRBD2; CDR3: CASAGGLAKNIQYF; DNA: TGTGCCAGCGCCGGGGGGTTAGCCAAAAACATTCAGTACTTC
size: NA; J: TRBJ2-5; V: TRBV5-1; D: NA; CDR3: CASSALQALETQYF; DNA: TGCGCCAGCAGCGCGTTACAGGCGCTAGAGACCCAGTACTTC
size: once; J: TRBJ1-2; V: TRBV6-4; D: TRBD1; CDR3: CASSDYQGVPASGYTF; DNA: TGTGCCAGCAGTGACTACCAGGGGGTACCTGCCTCGGGCTACACCTTC
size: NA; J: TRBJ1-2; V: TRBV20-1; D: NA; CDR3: CSASDRRTLYGYTF; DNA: TGCAGTGCCAGTGACAGGAGAACTTTGTATGGCTACACCTTC
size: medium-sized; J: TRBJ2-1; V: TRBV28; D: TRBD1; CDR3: CASSADRVNDEQFF; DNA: TGTGCCAGCAGTGCCGACAGGGTCAACGATGAGCAGTTCTTC
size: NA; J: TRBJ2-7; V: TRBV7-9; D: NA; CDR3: CASSFLLSGSSGEQYF; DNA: TGTGCCAGCAGCTTTCTCCTATCGGGCTCTTCGGGCGAGCAGTACTTC
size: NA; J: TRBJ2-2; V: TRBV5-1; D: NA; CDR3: CASSRWIEPTNTGELFF; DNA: TGCGCCAGCAGCCGTTGGATCGAACCGACGAACACCGGGGAGCTGTTTTTT
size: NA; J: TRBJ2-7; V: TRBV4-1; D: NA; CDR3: CASSQGRGAYEQYF; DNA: TGCGCCAGCAGCCAAGGAAGGGGGGCCTACGAGCAGTACTTC
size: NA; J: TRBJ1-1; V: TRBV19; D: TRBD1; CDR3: CASSIAWDRAHTEAFF; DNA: TGTGCCAGTAGTATAGCTTGGGACAGGGCGCACACTGAAGCTTTCTTT
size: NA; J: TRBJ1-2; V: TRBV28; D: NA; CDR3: CASSLQGFGYTF; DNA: TGTGCCAGCAGTCTCCAGGGGTTCGGCTACACCTTC
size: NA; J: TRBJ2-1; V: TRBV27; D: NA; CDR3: CASHPNGGNEQFF; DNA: TGTGCCAGCCACCCAAACGGGGGCAATGAGCAGTTCTTC
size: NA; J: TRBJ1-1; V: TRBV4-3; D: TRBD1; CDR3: CASSQGWDRGNWMNTEAFF; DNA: TGCGCCAGCAGCCAAGGTTGGGACAGGGGAAACTGGATGAACACTGAAGCTTTCTTT
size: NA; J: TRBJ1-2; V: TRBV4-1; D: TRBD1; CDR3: CASSQGPGQALFYGYTF; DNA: TGCGCCAGCAGCCAGGGCCCGGGACAGGCCCTGTTCTATGGCTACACCTTC
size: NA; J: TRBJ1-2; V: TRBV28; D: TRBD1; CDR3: CAINQGATGYTF; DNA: TGTGCCATAAACCAGGGGGCGACTGGCTACACCTTC
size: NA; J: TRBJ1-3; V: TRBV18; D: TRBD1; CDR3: CASSQGAGGNTIYF; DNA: TGTGCCAGCTCACAGGGGGCTGGCGGAAACACCATATATTTT
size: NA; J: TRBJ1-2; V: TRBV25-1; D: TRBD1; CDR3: CASSESDRAGYTF; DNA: TGTGCCAGCAGTGAAAGTGACAGGGCGGGCTACACCTTC
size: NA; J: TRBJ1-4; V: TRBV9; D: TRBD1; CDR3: CASSPYGTGGEKLFF; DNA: TGTGCCAGCAGCCCTTACGGGACAGGGGGTGAAAAACTGTTTTTT
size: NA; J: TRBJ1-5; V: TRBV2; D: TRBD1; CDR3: CASRDYRGSQPQHF; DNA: TGTGCCAGCAGGGACTACAGGGGGAGTCAGCCCCAGCATTTT
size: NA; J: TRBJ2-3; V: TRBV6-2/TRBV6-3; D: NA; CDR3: CASSSPGRVGTDTQYF; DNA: TGTGCCAGCAGTTCCCCCGGCCGAGTCGGGACAGATACGCAGTATTTT
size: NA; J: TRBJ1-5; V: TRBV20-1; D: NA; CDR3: CSASGTPGSNQPQHF; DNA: TGCAGTGCTAGTGGGACCCCTGGGAGCAATCAGCCCCAGCATTTT
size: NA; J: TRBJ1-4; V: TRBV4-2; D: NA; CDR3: CASSQELQRGLWEKLFF; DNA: TGTGCCAGCAGCCAAGAACTTCAACGGGGGCTTTGGGAAAAACTGTTTTTT
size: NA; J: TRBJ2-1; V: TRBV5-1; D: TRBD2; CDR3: CASISGGNEQFF; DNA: TGCGCCAGCATCTCCGGGGGGAATGAGCAGTTCTTC
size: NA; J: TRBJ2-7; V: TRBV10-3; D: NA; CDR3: CATTGTYEQYF; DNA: TGTGCCACGACAGGAACCTACGAGCAGTACTTC
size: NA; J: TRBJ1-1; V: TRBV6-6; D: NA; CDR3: CASSKGRTTEAFF; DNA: TGTGCCAGCTCGAAGGGGCGGACCACTGAAGCTTTCTTT
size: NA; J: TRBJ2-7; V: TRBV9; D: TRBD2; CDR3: CASSRGGSYEQYF; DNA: TGTGCCAGCAGTCGCGGGGGTTCCTACGAGCAGTACTTC
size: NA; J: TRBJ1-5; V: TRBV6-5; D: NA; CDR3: CAIRQSGLSNQPQHF; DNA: TGTGCCATAAGACAATCGGGCCTGAGCAATCAGCCCCAGCATTTT